This T cell receptor beta chain was found in a study of T-cell memory formation after mild COVID-19. With respect to this clonotype: Antigen specificity is unknown.

TCRdb independently ran MiXCR on the 5' RACE reads; one entry per CDR3 protein. The sample carries about half a million distinct CDR3 sequences, 18% recorded once. From germline, CDR1 is LGHDT and CDR2 YNNKEL (reference sequence). The length of the CDR3 is 15 residues. V dropped 1 base and J dropped 3 bases, with 12 bases sitting between them. Study-level findings and limits: There were some responding clones in pre-infection memory, which suggested that cross-reactive memory had joined. Researchers report contracting CD4+ clones mostly in CM and EM, with CD8+ clones in EMRA.

The chain couples TRBV3-1 to TRBJ1-1; D uncertain. The receptor was isolated from an adult woman who had mild COVID-19 (a few samples of this study predate the infection). Cell type and time point are not known. Sequencing input: PBMCs or a T cell subset sorted from them (not recorded which). The CDR3 protein is CASSQVRRTYTEAFF. Here the CDR3 DNA reads TGTGCCAGCAGCCAAGTCAGACGGACTTACACTGAAGCTTTCTTT.